This T cell receptor (beta chain) was captured in a study of T cell repertoires in cytomegalovirus infection. This clonotype was observed a few times. The antigen is undetermined. J gave up 5 bases and V 4 bases, and 10 bases lay outside the gene matches. Germline-derived CDR1 and CDR2 are LNHDA and SQIVND (reference sequence). CDR3 length: 18 residues. TCRdb reprocessed the reads via MiXCR and lists one record per CDR3 protein. The table lists about a million distinct CDR3 sequences, around a third of them singletons. The chain is built from TRBV19 and TRBJ2-1; 14 nucleotides line up with TRBD2. Source: cultured CD8+ T cells from PBMCs, taken from culture after CMV antigen stimulation. The receptor was isolated from a human donor in good health (CMV status not recorded). Some clones in this sample may be carry-over from other donors' samples. Here the CDR3 reads CASSKGLAGARVDNEQFF. The CDR3, as DNA: TGTGCCAGTAGTAAGGGACTAGCGGGGGCGCGGGTGGACAATGAGCAGTTCTTC.